This TCR beta chain was observed in a study of CD4 and CD8 cells across lung adenocarcinoma regions. Sample share makes this clonotype medium-sized. Germline CDR1 MNHNS, CDR2 SASEGT. The CDR3 has 14 residues. The ends were cut back, 2 bases at V and 8 bases at J, with 15 bases in the middle. The patients had localized lung adenocarcinoma, a non-small cell subtype. TCRdb called the PCR reads again in MiXCR, with one record for every CDR3 protein. The table shows some 10,000 distinct CDR3 sequences, with 40% to 55% occurring only once. The sample comprised CD8+ T cells from the margin of a lung tumor. The sequence was collected from a male donor with lung adenocarcinoma. The CD4 and CD8 labels of this study may be unreliable. J is TRBJ1-2 and V is TRBV6-1; no clear D. In DNA form, the CDR3 reads TGTGCCAGCAGTGAACCCGGAAGACTCCGGGGCTACACCTTC. Protein: CASSEPGRLRGYTF.